The rows below give T cell receptor beta chains drawn from one sample of a study of blood T cells in healthy people across ages. MiXCR was run by TCRdb on the 5' RACE reads, yielding one entry per CDR3 protein. This sample has over a million distinct CDR3 sequences; roughly 40% occur once, and the top ten carry roughly 7.9%. The sequencing input was blood. The receptor set was obtained from a woman between 18 and 30 years old in good health. Both conserved end residues are part of each CDR3. The order of the fields is J gene, V gene, D gene, clone size, CDR3 protein, CDR3 DNA. The D gene is left open where the match is weak. Part of the rows lack a size; the others show once, few, many or a class for expanded clones.

TRBJ2-7,TRBV6-5,TRBD2,NA,CASTYSGTSGSVEQYF,TGTGCCAGCACTTACTCCGGGACTAGCGGGAGTGTCGAGCAGTACTTC
TRBJ1-5,TRBV7-8,TRBD1,few,CASSPRTGSNQPQHF,TGCGCCAGCAGCCCTCGGACAGGGAGTAATCAGCCCCAGCATTTT
TRBJ2-3,TRBV10-2,TRBD2,NA,CASSAPAGGADTQYF,TGCGCCAGCAGTGCCCCAGCGGGAGGGGCAGATACGCAGTATTTT
TRBJ2-6,TRBV9,TRBD2,few,CASSVETSAHSGANVLTF,TGTGCCAGCAGCGTAGAAACTAGCGCCCACTCTGGGGCCAACGTCCTGACTTTC
TRBJ2-7,TRBV6-5,NA,few,CASRYKFTGSRNEQYF,TGTGCCAGCAGATACAAGTTCACAGGGAGTAGGAACGAGCAGTACTTC
TRBJ2-3,TRBV5-1,NA,few,CASSAGTAPSTDTQYF,TGCGCCAGCAGCGCGGGGACTGCCCCTAGCACAGATACGCAGTATTTT
TRBJ2-3,TRBV9,TRBD1,NA,CASSKQGAYGDTQYF,TGTGCCAGCAGCAAACAGGGGGCGTATGGAGATACGCAGTATTTT
TRBJ2-1,TRBV5-1,NA,NA,CASSLFLGNEQFF,TGCGCCAGCAGCCTCTTCCTGGGGAATGAGCAGTTCTTC
TRBJ2-3,TRBV6-5,NA,NA,CASSYYSTDTQYF,TGTGCCAGCAGTTATTACTCAACAGATACGCAGTATTTT
TRBJ1-2,TRBV4-1,NA,NA,CASSPDGNGYTF,TGCGCCAGCAGCCCGGACGGGAATGGCTACACCTTC
TRBJ1-1,TRBV9,TRBD1,NA,CASSGGTGLQTEAFF,TGTGCCAGCAGCGGGGGGACAGGGCTTCAAACTGAAGCTTTCTTT
TRBJ2-3,TRBV5-6,TRBD2,NA,CASSLASGASDTQYF,TGTGCCAGCAGCTTGGCTAGCGGGGCTTCAGATACGCAGTATTTT
TRBJ1-2,TRBV10-3,NA,NA,CAISPSGGNYGYTF,TGTGCCATCTCCCCTAGTGGCGGGAACTATGGCTACACCTTC
TRBJ2-1,TRBV12-5,TRBD2,few,CASGLVLGLVFNEQFF,TGTGCTAGTGGTTTGGTACTGGGACTAGTATTCAATGAGCAGTTCTTC
TRBJ1-2,TRBV20-1,NA,NA,CSAPMGVGTF,TGCAGTGCCCCTATGGGGGTAGGCACCTTC
TRBJ2-7,TRBV27,NA,NA,CASSLVRGLGGLEQYF,TGTGCCAGCAGTTTGGTTAGAGGACTCGGTGGGTTAGAGCAGTACTTC
TRBJ1-2,TRBV2,NA,few,CASRAPGRAMGGYTF,TGTGCCAGCAGGGCGCCGGGACGGGCCATGGGTGGCTACACCTTC
TRBJ1-2,TRBV21-1,NA,NA,CASSKLFGVVYGYTF,TGTGCCAGCAGCAAGTTGTTTGGGGTCGTCTATGGCTACACCTTC
TRBJ1-4,TRBV6-5,NA,few,CASSYSSGTATNEKLFF,TGTGCCAGCAGTTACTCTTCGGGGACCGCAACTAATGAAAAACTGTTTTTT
TRBJ2-2,TRBV7-2,TRBD1,NA,CASRLSGTGRTGELFF,TGTGCCAGCAGACTTTCCGGGACAGGGAGGACCGGGGAGCTGTTTTTT
TRBJ1-2,TRBV27,TRBD1,NA,CASSFQGAGLYGYTF,TGTGCCAGCAGTTTTCAGGGGGCCGGTCTCTATGGCTACACCTTC